Each of the 18 T cell receptor beta chains below was sequenced from the same sample in a study of T cell responses to AZD1222 COVID-19 vaccine (dated by TCRdb to about 2021). The library was prepared using the immunoSEQ multiplex PCR assay. TCRdb took this table from immuneACCESS and kept in-frame rearrangements with V and J called. Such tables lack part of the clones; where checked against another copy, unresolved V genes explain under half of the gap, and the rest is unexplained. Counted in this sample were fewer than 200,000 clones; 88% of them appeared once. About 9.9% of the sample rests with the top ten. The sample's time point, from its label and the paper: about 28 days (+/-7) after the second vaccine dose. Specimen: peripheral blood, collected 28 days after the second AZD1222 dose. Receptors originate from an adult who received the AZD1222 COVID-19 vaccine.

CDR3 sequence reads: CASSWTGNQPQHF. Here the CDR3 DNA reads TGTGCCAGCAGCTGGACAGGCAATCAGCCCCAGCATTTT. This chain links TRBV5-5 with TRBJ1-5; TRBD1 might be the D (6 bases). CDR3 length: 13 amino acids. Per the germline V gene, CDR1 is SGHKS and CDR2 is YYEKEE (reference sequence). Trimming stripped 3 bases from V and 2 bases from J, with 6 bases between.

The V call is TRBV29-1, the J call TRBJ1-5; D is unclear. The CDR3 covers 13 residues. The ends were cut back, 2 bases at V and 6 bases at J, with 11 bases in the middle. Germline V CDR1 and CDR2: SQVTM, ANQGSEA. CDR3 protein: CSVELVAGQPQHF. CDR3 DNA sequence: TGCAGCGTTGAACTAGTAGCAGGTCAGCCCCAGCATTTT. Based on the CDR3 plus reference TRBV29-1 and TRBJ1-5, the full variable domain is SAVISQKPSRDICQRGTSLTIQCQVDSQVTMMFWYRQQPGQSLTLIATANQGSEATYESGFVIDKFPISRPNLTFSTLTVSNMSPEDSSIYLCSVELVAGQPQHFGDGTRLSIL.

This rearrangement joins TRBV19 to TRBJ1-2; 7 bases line up with TRBD1. CDR3 length equals 13 residues. CDR1 and CDR2 (germline): LNHDA, SQIVND (reference sequence). With V trimmed by 10 bases and J by 4 bases, 9 bases remained unmatched. CDR3 protein: CATWTGNSYGYTF. CDR3 sequence (DNA): TGTGCCACTTGGACAGGAAATTCCTATGGCTACACCTTC.

This chain connects TRBV19 to TRBJ1-1; D is unresolved. The CDR3 totals 14 residues. Per the germline V gene, CDR1 is LNHDA and CDR2 is SQIVND (reference sequence). V was trimmed by 5 bases and J by 2 bases, leaving 12 bases between them. This CDR3 reads CASSQRTENTEAFF. The CDR3 DNA follows: TGTGCCAGTAGTCAAAGGACGGAAAACACTGAAGCTTTCTTT.

This clone was observed a single time. The chain has TRBV18 and TRBJ1-2; weak D call: TRBD1 (6 bases). The germline V and J ends were trimmed by 0 bases and 4 bases, with 15 bases remaining between them. The CDR3 covers 16 residues. Looked up from germline, CDR1 is KGHSH and CDR2 is LQKENI. CDR3 residues: CASSPPVGGRGYGYTF. Here the CDR3 DNA reads TGTGCCAGCTCACCACCGGTAGGGGGAAGGGGCTATGGCTACACCTTC. The complete variable domain, with remaining parts taken from reference TRBV18 and TRBJ1-2, reads NAGVMQNPRHLVRRRGQEARLRCSPMKGHSHVYWYRQLPEEGLKFMVYLQKENIIDESGMPKERFSAEFPKEGPSILRIQQVVRGDSAAYFCASSPPVGGRGYGYTFGSGTRLTVV.

This chain links TRBV11-3 with TRBJ2-2, with D hard to call. Germline V CDR1 and CDR2: SGHNT, YENEEA. The ends were cut back, 5 bases at V and 5 bases at J, with 9 bases in the middle. The CDR3 consists of 13 residues. The CDR3 is CASSTTLTGELFF. The CDR3 bases are TGTGCCAGCAGCACGACACTTACCGGGGAGCTGTTTTTT.

V and J are TRBV28 and TRBJ2-3, with 9 nucleotides matching TRBD2. Germline-derived CDR1 and CDR2 are MDHEN and SYDVKM. The CDR3 runs 14 residues. The V and J ends lost 7 bases and 1 base, in that order; junction bases with no gene match: 3. CDR3 region: CASNRGGGTDTQYF. CDR3 sequence (DNA): TGTGCCAGCAATCGCGGGGGGGGCACAGATACGCAGTATTTT.

The chain carries TRBV6-5 and TRBJ2-3; 10 positions agree with TRBD1. The CDR3 consists of 15 residues. The ends lost 6 bases at V and 8 bases at J; junction bases unmatched: 11. Germline CDR1 MNHEY, CDR2 SVGAGI. CDR3 protein: CASRPPDRGEGTQYF. The CDR3 DNA reads TGTGCCAGCAGGCCCCCGGACAGGGGGGAGGGTACGCAGTATTTT.

The DNA of the CDR3 is TGTGCCAGTAGTAATTATGACAGGGAGGATCAGCCCCAGCATTTT. It translates to CASSNYDREDQPQHF. V is TRBV19 and J is TRBJ1-5; 7 nucleotides agree with TRBD1. This CDR3 has 15 amino acids. CDR1 and CDR2 from the germline V gene are LNHDA and SQIVND (reference sequence). The junction had 8 bases not matched to a gene; V was cut back by 4 bases and J by 5 bases.

The rearrangement uses TRBV5-1 and TRBJ2-5; 11 bases align to TRBD2. The CDR3 runs 17 residues. Losses at the gene ends were 0 bases for V and 5 bases for J; bases not matched to a gene: 9. Germline V gives CDR1 SGHRS, CDR2 YFSETQ. The CDR3 DNA sequence: TGCGCCAGCAGCTTGGGGATTAGCGGGGGGGCCAGGGAGACCCAGTACTTC. It encodes CASSLGISGGARETQYF.

CDR3 amino acids: CASSLQGANSPLHF. The DNA of the CDR3 is TGTGCCAGCAGCTTACAAGGAGCTAATTCACCCCTCCACTTT. The rearrangement links TRBV7-2 to TRBJ1-6, with D unclear. The germline gives CDR1 SGHTA, CDR2 FQGNSA. The CDR3 length is 14 residues. V was shortened by 2 bases and J by 6 bases, with 8 bases between the two germline ends.

The rearrangement joins TRBV6-6 to TRBJ1-1; D is ambiguous. V lost 4 bases to trimming and J lost 0 bases, with 15 bases between them. Germline V CDR1 and CDR2: MNHNY, SVGAGI (reference sequence). This CDR3 has 16 amino acids. This CDR3 reads CASSFPVSTLNTEAFF. CDR3 DNA: TGTGCCAGCAGTTTCCCGGTCTCAACCTTGAACACTGAAGCTTTCTTT.

The chain is built from TRBV6-2 or TRBV6-3 and TRBJ1-2; D perhaps matches TRBD1 (6 bases). Germline V gene sequence: CDR1 MNHEY, CDR2 SVGEGT. The CDR3 is made up of 15 amino acids. With 0 bases removed from V and 0 bases from J, the gap between germline ends came to 8 bases. The CDR3 DNA follows: TGTGCCAGCAGTTACTCGCCAGGGGCTAACTATGGCTACACCTTC. Its protein is CASSYSPGANYGYTF.

Details on this clone: This sample also contains other DNA sequences that code for the same CDR3. The chain recombines TRBV27 with TRBJ1-6; D is perhaps TRBD1 (6 bases). Between the trimmed V and J ends, which lost 2 bases and 6 bases, there was a span of 8 bases. Germline V gene sequence: CDR1 MNHEY, CDR2 SMNVEV (reference sequence). This CDR3 has 14 amino acids. The CDR3 sequence: CASSLRGFNSPLHF. DNA for the CDR3: TGTGCCAGCAGTTTAAGGGGGTTTAATTCACCCCTCCACTTT.

The chain carries TRBV2 and TRBJ2-1; D is possibly TRBD1 or TRBD2 (6 bases each). V lost 4 bases and J 3 bases, leaving 13 bases between the germline ends. CDR1 and CDR2 (germline): SNHLY, FYNNEI. CDR3 length: 15 residues. CDR3 loop: CASSVGGLGYNEQFF. For the CDR3, the DNA is TGTGCCAGCAGTGTAGGGGGACTGGGCTACAATGAGCAGTTCTTC.

The V and J genes are TRBV5-1 and TRBJ2-7, with 10 bases fitting TRBD1. J lost 9 bases, V lost 4 bases, and 13 bases had no gene match. Germline CDR1 and CDR2: SGHRS and YFSETQ. This CDR3 region has 15 residues. The CDR3 reads CASSPGTGDLRAQYF. The CDR3 DNA reads TGCGCCAGCAGCCCCGGGACAGGGGACCTAAGGGCGCAGTACTTC.

This sequence joins TRBV7-2 and TRBJ2-7; unclear D gene. The CDR3 is made up of 13 amino acids. The V end was cut by 1 base, the J end by 3 bases, with 7 bases between. Germline assignment: CDR1 SGHTA and CDR2 FQGNSA. The CDR3 protein is CASSLVDFYEQYF. In DNA, the CDR3 is TGTGCCAGCAGCTTAGTTGACTTCTACGAGCAGTACTTC.

The CDR3 region has the DNA TGTGCCAGCAGTCCGAGGGGGGGACTATCCACTGAAGCTTTCTTT. This encodes CASSPRGGLSTEAFF. This chain connects TRBV27 to TRBJ1-1; TRBD1 might be the D (6 bases). Germline assignment: CDR1 MNHEY and CDR2 SMNVEV (reference sequence). The CDR3 is 15 amino acids. V lost 5 bases and J 4 bases, leaving 17 bases between the germline ends.